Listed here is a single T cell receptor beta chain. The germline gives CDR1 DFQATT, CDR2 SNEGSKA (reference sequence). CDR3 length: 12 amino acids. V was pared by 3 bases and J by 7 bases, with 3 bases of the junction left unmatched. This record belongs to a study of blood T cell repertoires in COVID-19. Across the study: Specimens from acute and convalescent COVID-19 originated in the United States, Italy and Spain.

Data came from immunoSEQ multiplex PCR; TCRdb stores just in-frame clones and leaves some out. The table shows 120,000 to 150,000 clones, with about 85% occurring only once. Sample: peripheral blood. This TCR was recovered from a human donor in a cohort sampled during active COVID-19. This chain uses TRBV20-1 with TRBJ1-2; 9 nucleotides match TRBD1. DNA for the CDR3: TGCAGTGCTAGTGGGACAGGGCTTGGCTACACCTTC. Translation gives CSASGTGLGYTF.